The 11 T cell receptor beta chains listed next were all sequenced from one sample in a study of cytomegalovirus exposure and HLA in healthy donors listed by TCRdb under 2017. Library preparation was by the immunoSEQ multiplex PCR assay. For the multiplex PCR, a mixture combining 60 forward primers for TCR Vbeta segments and 13 reverse primers for TCR Jbeta segments was used. Sourced from immuneACCESS, this table was stored by TCRdb with only in-frame sequences that have V and J called. A share of the clones is absent; for the studies checked, an unresolved V gene accounts for under half, and the remainder has no known explanation. This sample comprises about 120,000 clones, less than 10% of them detected only once. The ten largest clones take up approximately 6.4% of the sample. The sample was PBMCs. The receptors derive from a woman aged 35 to 49 in good health and CMV-seropositive.

This clone showed up just a few times. This chain links TRBV19 with TRBJ1-2; the D gene is possibly TRBD1 (5 bases). V shed 11 bases and J shed 0 bases, with 16 bases lying between them. CDR1 is LNHDA and CDR2 is SQIVND in the germline V gene (reference sequence). The CDR3 has 14 residues. The CDR3 coding sequence is TGTGCCGCTAAAGGGTCGGGGGCTAACTATGGCTACACCTTC. Translation gives CAAKGSGANYGYTF.

The genes are TRBV30 and TRBJ1-1, with 7 positions matching TRBD1. CDR1 is GTSNPN and CDR2 is SVGIG in the germline V gene (reference sequence). The CDR3 spans 13 residues. Trimming cost V 0 bases and J 5 bases; bases outside gene matches: 3. CDR3 sequence (DNA): TGTGCCTGGAGTGTACAGGGGTCGACTGAAGCTTTCTTT. Translation gives CAWSVQGSTEAFF. Complete variable domain (other parts from reference TRBV30 and TRBJ1-1): SQTIHQWPATLVQPVGSPLSLECTVEGTSNPNLYWYRQAAGRGLQLLFYSVGIGQISSEVPQNLSASRPQDRQFILSSKKLLLSDSGFYLCAWSVQGSTEAFFGQGTRLTVV.

The chain has TRBV2 and TRBJ2-1; TRBD2 matches at 7 bases. V lost 4 bases, J lost 4 bases, and 7 bases stayed unmatched. Germline V gene data show CDR1 as SNHLY and CDR2 as FYNNEI. The CDR3 has 15 amino acids. The DNA for the CDR3 is TGTGCCAGCAGTGTCTTGGGCGGGGGATACAATGAGCAGTTCTTC. This encodes CASSVLGGGYNEQFF.

V gene TRBV25-1 combines with J gene TRBJ1-1; tentatively, D is TRBD1 (6 bases). V lost 6 bases and J lost 3, with 17 bases in between. Per germline, CDR1 MGHDK and CDR2 SYGVNS. CDR3 length: 15 amino acids. The CDR3 DNA reads as TGTGCCAGCAGACAAAGCCTCACAGGGTACACTGAAGCTTTCTTT. Its protein product is CASRQSLTGYTEAFF.

This clone was found a few times. V and J are TRBV4-1 and TRBJ1-4; tentative D call: TRBD1 (6 bases). CDR1 and CDR2 (germline): MGHRA, YSYEKL. The CDR3 contains 16 residues. Deletions cut 4 bases from V and 5 bases from J, with 17 bases between. The CDR3 nucleotides read TGCGCCAGCAGCCCCTTTCCCGGACAGTCAAATGAAAAACTGTTTTTT. It codes for CASSPFPGQSNEKLFF.

This clone appeared a few times. The chain combines TRBV11-2 with TRBJ1-4, with TRBD1 identical over 10 bases. V lost 4 bases and J lost 11; bases outside the gene matches: 10. CDR1 SGHAT and CDR2 FQNNGV come from the germline V gene. CDR3 length: 15 amino acids. The DNA for the CDR3 is TGTGCCAGCAGCTCCCCGACAGGGGGACAGGGGAAACTGTTTTTT. It yields the protein CASSSPTGGQGKLFF.

This clone occurred a few times. The chain has TRBV10-1 and TRBJ1-1; TRBD1 might be the D (6 bases). This CDR3 is 13 amino acids long. The V gene lost 9 bases and the J gene lost 5 bases, with 16 bases spanning the gap. Per the germline V gene, CDR1 is WNHNN and CDR2 is SYGVQD (reference sequence). CDR3 protein: CASSFGGRTEAFF. CDR3 coding DNA: TGCGCCAGTTCTTTCGGGGGGCGAACTGAAGCTTTCTTT.

As for this clone: The sample contains more than one DNA sequence encoding this CDR3. The chain combines TRBV5-1 with TRBJ1-1; TRBD1 might be the D (5 bases). V lost 0 bases, J lost 5 bases, and 11 bases lay in between. The CDR3 sequence is 14 residues long. CDR1 and CDR2 (germline): SGHRS, YFSETQ. The CDR3 here is CASSLEGVGTEAFF. The CDR3 coding sequence is TGCGCCAGCAGCTTGGAAGGGGTGGGGACTGAAGCTTTCTTT.

This clone has a handful of counts. The same CDR3 also results from other DNA sequences found in this sample. The genes are TRBV7-7 and TRBJ2-5; D call uncertain. The CDR3 totals 13 residues. Germline CDR1 reads SSHAT; CDR2 reads FNYEAQ (reference sequence). Trimming pared 3 bases from V and 5 bases from J, leaving 10 bases between. The CDR3 nucleotides are TGTGCCAGCAGCTTCACCCAGTGGGAGACCCAGTACTTC. Its protein product is CASSFTQWETQYF.

A few counts support this clone. CDR3 loop: CASSQDTRGYGYTF. DNA of the CDR3: TGCGCCAGCAGCCAAGATACGAGGGGGTATGGCTACACCTTC. This sequence joins TRBV4-1 and TRBJ1-2; weak D call: TRBD1 (6 bases). The CDR3 extends over 14 amino acids. Germline CDR1 and CDR2: MGHRA and YSYEKL. Trimming pared 0 bases from V and 5 bases from J, leaving 10 bases between.

This clone has a handful of counts. J is TRBJ1-2 and V is TRBV5-8; D is perhaps TRBD1 (5 bases). CDR3 length: 15 amino acids. The germline V gene has CDR1 SGHTS and CDR2 YDEGEE. V was pared by 2 bases and J by 4 bases, with 15 bases between. The CDR3 coding sequence is TGTGCCAGCAGCTTAGGACCAGGGCGCAGCTATGGCTACACCTTC. Protein: CASSLGPGRSYGYTF.